This TCR beta chain was captured by sequencing in a study of T cell responses to AZD1222 COVID-19 vaccine. TCRdb's copy holds only in-frame clones and misses some; the assay was immunoSEQ multiplex PCR. The sample yields 150,000 to 200,000 clones, approximately 91% seen once. Study-level points and caveats: White British donors predominated, females outnumbered males, and clonal diversity was possibly underestimated.

A remark on this clone: What it binds is unknown.

V shed 0 bases and J shed 6 bases, with 11 bases lying between them. CDR3 size: 14 residues. Germline V gene data show CDR1 as SGHRS and CDR2 as YFSETQ. This specimen consisted of peripheral blood, obtained on day 0 of AZD1222 vaccination. The chain has TRBV5-1 and TRBJ2-3, with D perhaps being TRBD1 or TRBD2 (6 bases each). The receptor comes from an adult in good health. The CDR3 sequence: CASSLEQGRDTQYF. In DNA form, the CDR3 reads TGCGCCAGCAGCTTGGAGCAGGGGAGGGATACGCAGTATTTT.